This TCR beta chain was sequenced for a study of CD8+ T cells in alopecia areata. V dropped 9 bases and J dropped 2 bases, with 14 bases sitting between them. CDR1 MDHEN and CDR2 SYDVKM come from the germline V gene. The CDR3 spans 13 residues. Treatment denoted: oral pan-JAK inhibitor, 5-10 mg twice daily. Extracted RNA was reverse transcribed into cDNA, the sequencing template. Here immunoSEQ multiplex PCR was the method, and the copy in TCRdb shows in-frame clones only, minus some. This sample carries about 200,000 clones, roughly 56% of them seen once, and the ten largest clones take 1.5% to 2%. The chain recombines TRBV28 with TRBJ2-7; tentative D call: TRBD1 (5 bases). Specimen: CD4+ T cells sorted from blood, collected at week 4, from a patient treated with tofacitinib. This TCR came from a human donor with alopecia areata. In DNA form, the CDR3 reads TGTGCCAGTCACAACCTAGGGGCCTACGAGCAGTACTTC. Translated: CASHNLGAYEQYF.